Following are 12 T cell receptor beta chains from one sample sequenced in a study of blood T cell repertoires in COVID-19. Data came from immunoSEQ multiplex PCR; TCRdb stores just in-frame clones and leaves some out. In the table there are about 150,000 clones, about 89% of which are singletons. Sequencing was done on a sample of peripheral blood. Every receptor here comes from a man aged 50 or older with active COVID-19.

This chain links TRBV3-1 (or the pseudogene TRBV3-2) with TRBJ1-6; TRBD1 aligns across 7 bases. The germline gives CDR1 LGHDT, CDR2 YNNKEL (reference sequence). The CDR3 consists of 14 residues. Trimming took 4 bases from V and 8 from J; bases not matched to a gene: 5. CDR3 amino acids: CASSPTGLDSPLHF. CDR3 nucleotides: TGTGCCAGCAGCCCGACAGGGCTGGATTCACCCCTCCACTTT.

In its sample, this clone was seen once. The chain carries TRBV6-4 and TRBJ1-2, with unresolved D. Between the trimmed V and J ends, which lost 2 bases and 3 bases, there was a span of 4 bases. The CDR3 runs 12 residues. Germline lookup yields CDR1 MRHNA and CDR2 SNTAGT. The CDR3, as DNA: TGTGCCAGCAGTGACGGAGACTATGGCTACACCTTC. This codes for CASSDGDYGYTF.

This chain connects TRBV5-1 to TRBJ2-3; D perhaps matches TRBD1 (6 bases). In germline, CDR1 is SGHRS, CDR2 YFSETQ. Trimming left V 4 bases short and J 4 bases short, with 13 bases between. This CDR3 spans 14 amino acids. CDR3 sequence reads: CASSRRRGADTQYF. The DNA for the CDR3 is TGCGCCAGCAGCCGCCGCAGGGGAGCAGATACGCAGTATTTT.

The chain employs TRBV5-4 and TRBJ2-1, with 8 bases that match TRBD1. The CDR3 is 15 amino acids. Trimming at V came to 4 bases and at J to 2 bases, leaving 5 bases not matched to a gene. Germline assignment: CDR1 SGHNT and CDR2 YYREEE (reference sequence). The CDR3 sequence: CASSHQTGAYNEQFF. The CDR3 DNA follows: TGTGCCAGCAGCCACCAGACAGGGGCCTACAATGAGCAGTTCTTC. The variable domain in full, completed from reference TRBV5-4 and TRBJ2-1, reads ETGVTQSPTHLIKTRGQQVTLRCSSQSGHNTVSWYQQALGQGPQFIFQYYREEENGRGNFPPRFSGLQFPNYSSELNVNALELDDSALYLCASSHQTGAYNEQFFGPGTRLTVL.

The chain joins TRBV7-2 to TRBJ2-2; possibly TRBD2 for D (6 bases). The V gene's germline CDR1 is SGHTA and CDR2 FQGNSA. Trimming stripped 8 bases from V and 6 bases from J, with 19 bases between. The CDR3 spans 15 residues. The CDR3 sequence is CASELSGLPSGELFF. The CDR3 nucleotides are TGTGCCAGCGAACTATCGGGACTCCCTTCCGGGGAGCTGTTTTTT.

The CDR3 nucleotides read TGTGCCAGCAGCTCCTGGACTGGAAGGGACACCGGGGAGCTGTTTTTT. It yields the protein CASSSWTGRDTGELFF. V is TRBV7-9 and J is TRBJ2-2, with D possibly being TRBD2 (5 bases). The CDR3 length is 16 residues. Trimming cost V 4 bases and J 3 bases, with 15 bases left between them. Germline V lookup: CDR1 SEHNR, CDR2 FQNEAQ (reference sequence).

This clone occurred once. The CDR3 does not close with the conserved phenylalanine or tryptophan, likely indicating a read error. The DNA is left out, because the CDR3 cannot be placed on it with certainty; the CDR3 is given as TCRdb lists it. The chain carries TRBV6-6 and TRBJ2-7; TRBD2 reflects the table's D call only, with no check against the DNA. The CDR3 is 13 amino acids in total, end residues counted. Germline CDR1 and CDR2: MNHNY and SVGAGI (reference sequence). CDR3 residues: CASTSTIGGGLFC.

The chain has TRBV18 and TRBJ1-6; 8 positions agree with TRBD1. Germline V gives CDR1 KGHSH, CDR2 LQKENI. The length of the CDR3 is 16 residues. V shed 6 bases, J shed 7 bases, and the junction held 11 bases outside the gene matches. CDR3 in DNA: TGTGCCAGCTCCGAGGGACAGGCCGACCTCAATTCACCCCTCCACTTT. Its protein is CASSEGQADLNSPLHF.

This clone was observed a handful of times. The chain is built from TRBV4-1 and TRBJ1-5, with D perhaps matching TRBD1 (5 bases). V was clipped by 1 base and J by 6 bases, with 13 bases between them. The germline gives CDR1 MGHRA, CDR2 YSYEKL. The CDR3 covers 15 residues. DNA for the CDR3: TGCGCCAGCAGCCAAGTGACCCAGGGAGGTCAGCCCCAGCATTTT. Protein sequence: CASSQVTQGGQPQHF.

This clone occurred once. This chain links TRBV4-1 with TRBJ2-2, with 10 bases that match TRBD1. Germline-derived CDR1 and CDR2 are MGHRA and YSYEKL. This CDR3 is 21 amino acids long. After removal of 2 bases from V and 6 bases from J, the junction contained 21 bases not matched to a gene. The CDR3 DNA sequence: TGCGCCAGCAGCCAACTATCATCAAAGACAGGGGGCTCGGTCTTGGCCGGGGAGCTGTTTTTT. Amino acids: CASSQLSSKTGGSVLAGELFF.

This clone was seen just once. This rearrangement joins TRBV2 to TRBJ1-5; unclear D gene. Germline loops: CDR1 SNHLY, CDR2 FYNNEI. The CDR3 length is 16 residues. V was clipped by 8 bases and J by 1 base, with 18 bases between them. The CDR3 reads CASAGGEVMSNQPQHF. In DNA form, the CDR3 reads TGTGCCAGCGCCGGCGGGGAAGTGATGAGCAATCAGCCCCAGCATTTT. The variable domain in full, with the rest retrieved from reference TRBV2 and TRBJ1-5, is EPEVTQTPSHQVTQMGQEVILRCVPISNHLYFYWYRQILGQKVEFLVSFYNNEISEKSEIFDDQFSVERPDGSNFTLKIRSTKLEDSAMYFCASAGGEVMSNQPQHFGDGTRLSIL.

For the CDR3, the DNA is TGTGCCAGCTCATCGACAGGGATGGGGACTGGAAACACCATATATTTT. Translation gives CASSSTGMGTGNTIYF. The rearrangement joins TRBV18 to TRBJ1-3; TRBD1 agrees at 7 bases. Germline CDR1 is KGHSH and CDR2 is LQKENI. V trimming: 5 bases; J trimming: 2 bases; junction bases outside the gene matches: 9. The CDR3 is made up of 16 amino acids. Drawing the rest from reference TRBV18 and TRBJ1-3, the complete variable domain is NAGVMQNPRHLVRRRGQEARLRCSPMKGHSHVYWYRQLPEEGLKFMVYLQKENIIDESGMPKERFSAEFPKEGPSILRIQQVVRGDSAAYFCASSSTGMGTGNTIYFGEGSWLTVV.